This TCR beta chain appears in the sequencing data of a study of quantifying T cell responses using KT2 cells. Study-wide context: cDNA was made from DNase-treated RNA using alpha and beta constant primers.

In germline, CDR1 is MGHRA, CDR2 YSYEKL. CDR3 length: 16 amino acids. The junction had 6 bases not matched to a gene; V was cut back by 1 base and J by 4 bases. An oligo carrying a UMI was ligated to the cDNA 3' end. First-round PCR used three to four cycles and beta primers RC1.1 and RC1.2 covering TRBC1 and TRBC2. MiXCR, run by TCRdb on the UMI-ligation and nested PCR reads, gives a single entry per CDR3 protein. Altogether approximately 50,000 distinct CDR3 sequences are present, roughly 12% being singletons, with the ten largest covering about 10%. The sample consisted of PBMCs spiked with cells of the T cell clone KT2. The TCR was taken from a human donor. The rearrangement uses TRBV4-1 and TRBJ1-4; TRBD1 agrees at 7 bases. CDR3 nucleotide sequence: TGCGCCAGCAGCCAAGGCCTGGGACAGCTTAATGAAAAACTGTTTTTT. It specifies CASSQGLGQLNEKLFF.